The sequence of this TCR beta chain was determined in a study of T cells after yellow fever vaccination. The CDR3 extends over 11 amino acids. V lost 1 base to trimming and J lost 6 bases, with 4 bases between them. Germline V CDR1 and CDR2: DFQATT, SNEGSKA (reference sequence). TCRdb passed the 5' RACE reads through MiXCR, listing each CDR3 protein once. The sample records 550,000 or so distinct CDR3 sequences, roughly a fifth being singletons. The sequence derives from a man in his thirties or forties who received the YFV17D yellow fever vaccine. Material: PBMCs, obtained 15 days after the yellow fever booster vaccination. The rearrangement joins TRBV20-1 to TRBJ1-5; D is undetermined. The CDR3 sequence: CSARVGQPQHF. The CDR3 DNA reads TGCAGTGCTAGAGTTGGTCAGCCCCAGCATTTT.